A selection of T cell receptor beta chains follows, all from one sample in a study of memory CD4+ T cells and cytomegalovirus serostatus. The table came from immunoSEQ multiplex PCR; TCRdb's copy has only in-frame clones and leaves some out. This table holds 60,000 to 70,000 clones, about 75% found once. Sequenced: memory CD4+ T cells from blood. The receptors were sampled from an adult in good health and CMV-seropositive. The CDR3 runs from the conserved cysteine through the conserved F or W. The D gene is left open where the match is weak. The listing skips clone size in some rows; elsewhere it reads once, few, many or a size class.

d_call j_call v_call clone_size cdr3_aa cdr3_nt
. TRBJ2-1 TRBV6-5 . CASSYSWGSYNEQFF TGTGCCAGCAGTTACTCTTGGGGCTCCTACAATGAGCAGTTCTTC
. TRBJ1-4 TRBV2 few CASNGGQTNEKLFF TGTGCCAGCAACGGGGGCCAGACTAATGAAAAACTGTTTTTT
. TRBJ1-6 TRBV6-4 . CASSDDMGGNSPLHF TGTGCCAGCAGTGACGATATGGGCGGGAATTCACCCCTCCACTTT
. TRBJ2-5 TRBV7-9 . CASSPLQGYETQYF TGTGCCAGCAGCCCCCTACAGGGCTATGAGACCCAGTACTTC
TRBD2 TRBJ2-1 TRBV5-1 . CASSSWLAGGTYNEQFF TGCGCCAGCAGCTCATGGCTAGCGGGGGGAACCTACAATGAGCAGTTCTTC
TRBD1 TRBJ1-2 TRBV5-1 . CASSLGQGNYGYTF TGCGCCAGCAGCTTGGGACAGGGTAACTATGGCTACACCTTC
. TRBJ1-2 TRBV4-1 . CASSQDQGQTSLYGYTF TGCGCCAGCAGCCAAGATCAAGGACAGACATCTCTCTATGGCTACACCTTC
TRBD2 TRBJ2-3 TRBV5-4 . CASSLMASGRTDTQYF TGTGCCAGCAGCTTGATGGCTAGCGGGAGAACAGATACGCAGTATTTT
. TRBJ2-3 TRBV5-1 . CASSLVTDTDTQYF TGCGCCAGCAGCTTGGTGACTGACACAGATACGCAGTATTTT
. TRBJ1-1 TRBV5-1 . CASSFGLGNTEAFF TGCGCCAGCAGCTTTGGCTTGGGGAACACTGAAGCTTTCTTT
TRBD2 TRBJ2-1 TRBV7-9 . CASSSGLGGREQFF TGTGCCAGCAGCTCGGGACTAGGGGGTAGGGAGCAGTTCTTC
. TRBJ2-7 TRBV5-1 . CASSGRSRQLPTSYEQYF TGCGCCAGCAGCGGCCGCAGCCGACAGCTACCAACCTCCTACGAGCAGTACTTC
TRBD1 TRBJ1-2 TRBV15 . CATSRVGTVNYGYTF TGTGCCACCAGCAGAGTTGGGACAGTTAACTATGGCTACACCTTC
. TRBJ2-7 TRBV7-8 once CASSRDKAREQYF TGTGCCAGCAGCCGGGATAAGGCACGCGAGCAGTACTTC
. TRBJ2-1 TRBV7-3 . CASSLGGARNNEQFF TGTGCCAGCAGCTTAGGAGGGGCGCGTAACAATGAGCAGTTCTTC
. TRBJ2-1 TRBV11-2 . CASSTGPPGQFF TGTGCCAGCAGCACAGGACCCCCCGGGCAGTTCTTC
. TRBJ1-5 TRBV28 . CASSPGGDGNQPQHF TGTGCCAGCAGTCCGGGTGGAGATGGCAATCAGCCCCAGCATTTT
. TRBJ1-2 TRBV7-9 few CASSLAGSNYGYTF TGTGCCAGCAGCTTAGCTGGCAGTAACTATGGCTACACCTTC
. TRBJ2-7 TRBV7-2 . CASSLLGGNDEQYF TGTGCCAGCAGCTTATTGGGGGGCAACGACGAGCAGTACTTC
. TRBJ1-4 TRBV2 few CASRRGSGEKLFF TGTGCCAGCAGGAGAGGGAGTGGCGAAAAACTGTTTTTT
TRBD1 TRBJ1-1 TRBV5-1 . CASSSRGPNTEAFF TGCGCCAGCAGCTCCAGGGGGCCGAACACTGAAGCTTTCTTT
. TRBJ1-5 TRBV28 . CASSLLVVGSNQPQHF TGTGCCAGCAGTTTACTGGTTGTGGGATCCAATCAGCCCCAGCATTTT
. TRBJ1-6 TRBV6-5 . CASRRTSFNSPLHF TGTGCCAGCAGGCGGACCTCGTTTAATTCACCCCTCCACTTT
TRBD2 TRBJ2-3 TRBV11-2 . CASSLDGLAGVTDTQYF TGTGCCAGCAGCTTAGATGGACTAGCCGGCGTTACAGATACGCAGTATTTT
. TRBJ2-7 TRBV11-1 . CASSSRGPYEQYF TGTGCCAGCAGCAGCAGGGGACCCTACGAGCAGTACTTC
. TRBJ2-7 TRBV28 . CASSYNRGGYEQYF TGTGCCAGCAGTTATAATAGGGGGGGCTACGAGCAGTACTTC
TRBD1 TRBJ2-5 TRBV28 . CASSFLDLGQGPRETQYF TGTGCCAGCAGTTTCCTCGATCTGGGACAGGGGCCAAGGGAGACCCAGTACTTC
TRBD1 TRBJ1-1 TRBV10-3 . CAIRGQGGTEAFF TGTGCCATCAGGGGACAGGGAGGCACTGAAGCTTTCTTT
. TRBJ2-1 TRBV18 . CASSPAVNEQFF TGTGCCAGCTCACCAGCCGTCAATGAGCAGTTCTTC
TRBD2 TRBJ2-1 TRBV7-2 . CASSWGLAGAVWFF TGTGCCAGCAGCTGGGGACTAGCGGGGGCCGTCTGGTTCTTC
TRBD1 TRBJ2-7 TRBV6-1 . CASSELETGGLNEQYF TGTGCCAGCAGTGAATTGGAGACAGGGGGTTTGAACGAGCAGTACTTC
TRBD1 TRBJ1-2 TRBV10-2 . CASTQDRVGYGYTF TGCGCCAGCACCCAGGACAGGGTAGGCTATGGCTACACCTTC
TRBD1 TRBJ2-2 TRBV5-1 . CASSDRTGVTGELFF TGCGCCAGCAGCGATCGGACAGGGGTCACCGGGGAGCTGTTTTTT